The clone carrying this T cell receptor beta chain was seen once. The data derive from a study of blood T cell repertoires in COVID-19. In the study overall: COVID-19 samples from acute and convalescent phases originated in the United States, Italy and Spain. Sources were T cells, B-cell-depleted T cells, or PBMCs; the material itself was cDNA or gDNA.

V was trimmed by 0 bases and J by 2 bases, leaving 14 bases between them. The length of the CDR3 is 16 residues. Per germline, CDR1 GTSNPN and CDR2 SVGIG (reference sequence). Per the original methods: By means of reference gene primer amplification, nucleated cell counts were estimated. TCRdb keeps only in-frame clones here, not all; method: immunoSEQ multiplex PCR. V and J calls and clone size are those listed in that table; D and trimming were worked out from the DNA. The sample has about 190,000 clones; around four fifths are singletons. Sequenced material: peripheral blood. This clonotype was sampled from a woman younger than 45 with acute or convalescent COVID-19. The V call is TRBV30, the J call TRBJ2-1; tentative D call: TRBD2 (6 bases). CDR3 sequence reads: CAWSVLQGLPYNEQFF. Written as DNA, the CDR3 is TGTGCCTGGAGTGTACTCCAGGGACTGCCCTACAATGAGCAGTTCTTC. Using reference TRBV30 and TRBJ2-1 for the parts outside the CDR3, the full variable domain is SQTIHQWPATLVQPVGSPLSLECTVEGTSNPNLYWYRQAAGRGLQLLFYSVGIGQISSEVPQNLSASRPQDRQFILSSKKLLLSDSGFYLCAWSVLQGLPYNEQFFGPGTRLTVL.